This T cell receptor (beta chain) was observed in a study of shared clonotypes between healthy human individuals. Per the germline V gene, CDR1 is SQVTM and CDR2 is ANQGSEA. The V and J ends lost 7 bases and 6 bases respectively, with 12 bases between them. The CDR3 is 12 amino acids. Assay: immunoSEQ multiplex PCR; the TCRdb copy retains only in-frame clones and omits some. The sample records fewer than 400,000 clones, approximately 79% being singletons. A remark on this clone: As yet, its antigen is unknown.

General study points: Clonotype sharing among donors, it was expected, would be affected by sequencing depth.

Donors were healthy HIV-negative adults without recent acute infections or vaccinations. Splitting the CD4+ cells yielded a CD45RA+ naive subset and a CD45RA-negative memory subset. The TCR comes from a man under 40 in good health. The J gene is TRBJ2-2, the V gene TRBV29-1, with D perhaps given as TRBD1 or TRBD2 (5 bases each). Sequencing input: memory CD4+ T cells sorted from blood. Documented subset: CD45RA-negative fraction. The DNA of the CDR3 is TGCAGCGCCGGCCTGGGACCCGGGGAGCTGTTTTTT. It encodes CSAGLGPGELFF.